This T cell receptor beta chain was obtained from a study of molecular identifiers for immune sequencing clone quantification. Sorted naive CD8 T cells were those defined as CD8+CD4-CCR7+CD45RA+. Study observations and caveats: Identical barcode-sharing TCR molecules could lead to underestimated sizes for highly expanded clones. The study found clones above 20 RNA copies held over 99% of effector molecules and under 1% in naive cells.

The CDR3 totals 14 residues. CDR1 SNHLY and CDR2 FYNNEI come from the germline V gene. V lost 8 bases and J lost 4, with 16 bases in between. This clonotype was recorded many times. The antigen is not known. Previously reported methods and listed TCR primers produced the bulk TCR libraries. TCRdb re-called the PCR reads with MiXCR, one entry per CDR3 protein. The sample contains tens of thousands of distinct CDR3 sequences, 15% to 20% of which appear only once. Input material: naive CD8+ T cells from blood, with Jurkat cell RNA spiked in. Subset given: FACS-sorted CD8+CD4-CCR7+CD45RA+ naive T cells. The source is a human donor in good health. Some libraries in this study had Jurkat cell RNA spiked in. This sequence joins TRBV2 and TRBJ2-3; D ambiguous. The CDR3 nucleotides are TGTGCCAGCCGGACCTCTTTTGGGGCAGATACGCAGTATTTT. This gives the protein CASRTSFGADTQYF.